Listed below are T cell receptor beta chains from one sample, sequenced in a study of human T cells and chemical hapten exposure. TCRdb passed the RACE reads through MiXCR, listing each CDR3 protein once. The sample lists about 160,000 distinct CDR3 sequences, 25% to 30% occurring once. The specimen comprised whole blood, sampled in connection with sensitization to the hapten diphenylcyclopropenone (DPC). These receptor sequences come from a woman aged 18-30 years with alopecia areata. Some clones in this sample may be carry-over from other donors' samples. The CDR3 runs from the conserved cysteine through the conserved F or W. The order of the fields is V gene, J gene, CDR3 length, D gene, CDR3 protein. A D gene is named only where the DNA matches it firmly.

v_gene: TRBV4-3; j_gene: TRBJ2-7; len: 14; d_gene: TRBD1; CDR3aa: CASSHLTGAYEQYF
v_gene: TRBV10-3; j_gene: TRBJ2-7; len: 12; d_gene: NA; CDR3aa: CAIETGSYEQYF
v_gene: TRBV4-3; j_gene: TRBJ2-3; len: 16; d_gene: NA; CDR3aa: CASSQAVGGGTDTQYF
v_gene: TRBV25-1; j_gene: TRBJ2-7; len: 17; d_gene: NA; CDR3aa: CASSESNPGTRDYEQYF
v_gene: TRBV20-1; j_gene: TRBJ2-1; len: 17; d_gene: TRBD2; CDR3aa: CSAPSSGGFLGTNEQFF
v_gene: TRBV5-1; j_gene: TRBJ2-1; len: 15; d_gene: TRBD1; CDR3aa: CASSTTGTGDNEQFF
v_gene: TRBV18; j_gene: TRBJ1-1; len: 12; d_gene: NA; CDR3aa: CASSRERTEAFF
v_gene: TRBV27; j_gene: TRBJ1-1; len: 12; d_gene: NA; CDR3aa: CASSLPGAKAFF
v_gene: TRBV2; j_gene: TRBJ1-5; len: 15; d_gene: TRBD1; CDR3aa: CASRNRDRGDEPQHF
v_gene: TRBV15; j_gene: TRBJ2-5; len: 16; d_gene: NA; CDR3aa: CATSRERGRTQETQYF
v_gene: TRBV5-1; j_gene: TRBJ2-7; len: 14; d_gene: NA; CDR3aa: CASSLARSSSEQYF
v_gene: TRBV12-3/TRBV12-4; j_gene: TRBJ1-1; len: 13; d_gene: TRBD1; CDR3aa: CASRRDSPNEAFF
v_gene: TRBV4-3; j_gene: TRBJ2-3; len: 15; d_gene: NA; CDR3aa: CASSQDQRRVFTQYF
v_gene: TRBV11-2; j_gene: TRBJ2-1; len: 15; d_gene: TRBD2; CDR3aa: CASSLEQRGGIEQFF
v_gene: TRBV7-9; j_gene: TRBJ1-1; len: 13; d_gene: NA; CDR3aa: CASSLSVITEAFF
v_gene: TRBV4-3; j_gene: TRBJ1-3; len: 18; d_gene: NA; CDR3aa: CASSLADPRRYSGNTIYF
v_gene: TRBV2; j_gene: TRBJ2-3; len: 14; d_gene: NA; CDR3aa: CASSAGPYTDTQYF
v_gene: TRBV29-1; j_gene: TRBJ1-2; len: 13; d_gene: NA; CDR3aa: CSVEDRRGYGYTF
v_gene: TRBV27; j_gene: TRBJ2-5; len: 14; d_gene: NA; CDR3aa: CASSLVGGEETQYF
v_gene: TRBV7-8; j_gene: TRBJ1-1; len: 12; d_gene: NA; CDR3aa: CASSLVVREAFF
v_gene: TRBV7-2; j_gene: TRBJ2-7; len: 12; d_gene: NA; CDR3aa: CASSLDVYEQYF
v_gene: TRBV9; j_gene: TRBJ2-5; len: 13; d_gene: NA; CDR3aa: CASSALIQETQYF
v_gene: TRBV6-2/TRBV6-3; j_gene: TRBJ2-3; len: 15; d_gene: TRBD1; CDR3aa: CASSATTGGADTQYF
v_gene: TRBV5-1; j_gene: TRBJ2-4; len: 15; d_gene: NA; CDR3aa: CASRPEGTVKNIQYF
v_gene: TRBV12-3/TRBV12-4; j_gene: TRBJ2-7; len: 14; d_gene: NA; CDR3aa: CASSVIGGAYEQYF
v_gene: TRBV2; j_gene: TRBJ2-7; len: 16; d_gene: NA; CDR3aa: CASSEESSRAPYEQYF
v_gene: TRBV6-4; j_gene: TRBJ2-7; len: 14; d_gene: NA; CDR3aa: CASSETATSYEQYF
v_gene: TRBV7-9; j_gene: TRBJ1-1; len: 15; d_gene: NA; CDR3aa: CASSLESRRGQGAFF
v_gene: TRBV29-1; j_gene: TRBJ2-1; len: 16; d_gene: NA; CDR3aa: CSVEGLAQGSYNEQFF
v_gene: TRBV12-3/TRBV12-4; j_gene: TRBJ2-3; len: 17; d_gene: TRBD1; CDR3aa: CASRPINRQGIRDTQYF